These 21 T cell receptor beta chains came from one sample sequenced in a study of glioma-infiltrating T cells after dendritic cell vaccination (dated by TCRdb to 2016 to 2017). The library relied on the immunoSEQ multiplex PCR assay. Held by TCRdb, this immuneACCESS table contains in-frame sequences only and omits some clones. Under half of the omission traces to an unresolved V gene where checked; the cause of the rest is unknown. The sample includes roughly 80,000 clones, with roughly 90% observed a single time. Approximately 3.2% of the sample is held by the ten biggest clonotypes. Here the sequenced sample was blood, taken before dendritic cell vaccination. The source of these receptors is a human donor with glioblastoma.

In DNA form, the CDR3 reads TGTGCCAGCAGCGCACCTGGACTAGAACTAAGGAATGAGCAGTTCTTC. Its translation is CASSAPGLELRNEQFF. The chain links TRBV27 to TRBJ2-1, with 7 bases identical to TRBD2. The ends lost 6 bases at V and 7 bases at J; junction bases unmatched: 15. The CDR3 runs to 16 residues. Germline CDR1 and CDR2: MNHEY and SMNVEV (reference sequence).

The chain is built from TRBV7-9 and TRBJ1-1, with 7 bases lining up with TRBD1. V shed 3 bases, J shed 1 base, and the junction held 11 bases outside the gene matches. CDR1 is SEHNR and CDR2 is FQNEAQ in the germline V gene (reference sequence). The CDR3 length is 17 residues. CDR3 sequence (DNA): TGTGCCAGCAGCTTGCTCCGGGACAGCATGAGGAACACTGAAGCTTTCTTT. Protein sequence: CASSLLRDSMRNTEAFF.

The chain has TRBV4-1 and TRBJ2-7; the match to TRBD1 covers 7 bases. The length of the CDR3 is 15 residues. Losses at the gene ends were 3 bases for V and 2 bases for J; bases not matched to a gene: 7. The germline CDR1 and CDR2 sequences are MGHRA and YSYEKL. CDR3 region: CASSQIGTAPYEQYF. The CDR3 coding sequence is TGCGCCAGCAGCCAGATTGGGACAGCGCCCTACGAGCAGTACTTC.

This chain links TRBV9 with TRBJ1-6, with D possibly being TRBD1 (6 bases). V shed 1 base and J shed 9 bases, with 20 bases lying between them. The germline gives CDR1 SGDLS, CDR2 YYNGEE. The CDR3 spans 17 residues. The CDR3 nucleotides are TGTGCCAGCAGCGTATCAACAGGGCACCTCGGGATTTCACCCCTCCACTTT. As protein: CASSVSTGHLGISPLHF.

The J gene is TRBJ2-5, the V gene TRBV6-6, with D perhaps matching TRBD2 (6 bases). V lost 8 bases and J 5 bases, leaving 18 bases between the germline ends. Germline-derived CDR1 and CDR2 are MNHNY and SVGAGI (reference sequence). This CDR3 is built from 14 residues. The CDR3 DNA sequence: TGTGCCAGCGCTTACTCTCGGGGGAGGGAGACCCAGTACTTC. It codes for CASAYSRGRETQYF.

The chain joins TRBV7-9 to TRBJ1-1; possible D gene TRBD1, 6 bases. V dropped 2 bases and J dropped 1 base, with 11 bases sitting between them. Germline V lookup: CDR1 SEHNR, CDR2 FQNEAQ (reference sequence). The CDR3 has 15 amino acids. The CDR3 bases are TGTGCCAGCAGCTTATCGGGGGGCGGGAACACTGAAGCTTTCTTT. Protein sequence: CASSLSGGGNTEAFF.

The chain couples TRBV9 to TRBJ2-5, with D possibly matching TRBD2 (6 bases). Trimming removed 3 bases at V and 7 bases at J, with 16 bases between. The CDR3 has 14 residues. Germline CDR1 SGDLS, CDR2 YYNGEE. CDR3 nucleotides: TGTGCCAGCAGCGCAGTGGGAGGTGAAGGGACCCAGTACTTC. It translates to CASSAVGGEGTQYF. Together with reference TRBV9 and TRBJ2-5, the CDR3 gives the full variable domain: DSGVTQTPKHLITATGQRVTLRCSPRSGDLSVYWYQQSLDQGLQFLIQYYNGEERAKGNILERFSAQQFPDLHSELNLSSLELGDSALYFCASSAVGGEGTQYFGPGTRLLVL.

The genes are TRBV11-3 and TRBJ2-7, with 11 bases lining up with TRBD2. Losses at the gene ends were 5 bases for V and 5 bases for J; bases not matched to a gene: 11. The CDR3 totals 16 residues. In germline, CDR1 is SGHNT, CDR2 YENEEA. CDR3 sequence reads: CASSPPRLAGRHEQYF. In DNA form, the CDR3 reads TGTGCCAGCAGCCCGCCTCGACTAGCGGGACGGCACGAGCAGTACTTC.

This chain joins TRBV5-8 and TRBJ1-1; 9 bases match TRBD1. The length of the CDR3 is 16 residues. The V and J ends lost 4 bases and 6 bases, in that order; junction bases with no gene match: 13. Germline V gene lookup returns CDR1 SGHTS and CDR2 YDEGEE. This CDR3 is CASSVDRGFALAEAFF. The CDR3, as DNA: TGTGCCAGCAGCGTAGACAGGGGGTTCGCGTTGGCTGAAGCTTTCTTT.

This chain links TRBV10-1 with TRBJ1-5; 10 positions match TRBD1. The CDR3 is 17 residues long. CDR1 is WNHNN and CDR2 is SYGVQD in the germline V gene (reference sequence). The junction had 5 bases not matched to a gene; V was cut back by 2 bases and J by 1 base. CDR3 in amino acids: CASSEDRGQTSNQPQHF. CDR3 in DNA: TGCGCCAGCAGTGAGGACAGGGGGCAAACGAGCAATCAGCCCCAGCATTTT.

V gene TRBV19 combines with J gene TRBJ1-2; 10 positions agree with TRBD1. The CDR3 has 15 amino acids. CDR1 and CDR2 (germline): LNHDA, SQIVND (reference sequence). After removal of 5 bases from V and 3 bases from J, the junction contained 6 bases not matched to a gene. The CDR3: CASSSRTGGHYGYTF. In DNA form, the CDR3 reads TGTGCCAGTAGTTCCCGGACAGGGGGGCACTATGGCTACACCTTC.

The J gene is TRBJ1-6, the V gene TRBV6-1, with 9 positions matching TRBD1. CDR1 is MNHNS and CDR2 is SASEGT in the germline V gene. CDR3 length: 15 residues. The junction had 5 bases not matched to a gene; V was cut back by 5 bases and J by 6 bases. The CDR3 is CASSPGTGTNSPLHF. CDR3 in DNA: TGTGCCAGCAGTCCCGGGACAGGGACTAATTCACCCCTCCACTTT.

The rearrangement uses TRBV19 and TRBJ2-1, with TRBD2 identical over 8 bases. CDR3 length: 19 residues. The V gene's germline CDR1 is LNHDA and CDR2 SQIVND (reference sequence). V lost 7 bases and J lost 0; bases outside the gene matches: 17. The CDR3 spells CASTPSGYFVTSSYNEQFF. CDR3 nucleotide sequence: TGTGCCAGTACTCCTAGCGGGTATTTTGTGACTAGCTCCTACAATGAGCAGTTCTTC.

The chain is built from TRBV7-2 and TRBJ1-3, with 9 bases aligning to TRBD1. The CDR3 loop spans 16 amino acids. Germline-derived CDR1 and CDR2 are SGHTA and FQGNSA. V dropped 5 bases and J dropped 3; count of bases not matched to a gene: 8. This CDR3 reads CASSPQADRGGNTIYF. DNA for the CDR3: TGTGCCAGCAGCCCCCAAGCGGACAGGGGTGGAAACACCATATATTTT. Variable domain in full (rest from reference TRBV7-2 and TRBJ1-3): GAGVSQSPSNKVTEKGKDVELRCDPISGHTALYWYRQSLGQGLEFLIYFQGNSAPDKSGLPSDRFSAERTGGSVSTLTIQRTQQEDSAVYLCASSPQADRGGNTIYFGEGSWLTVV.

V gene TRBV7-2 combines with J gene TRBJ2-3, with TRBD1 matching 9 bases. The CDR3 covers 15 residues. Germline lookup yields CDR1 SGHTA and CDR2 FQGNSA. V lost 1 base to trimming and J lost 7 bases; unmatched junction nucleotides: 6. The CDR3, as DNA: TGTGCCAGCAGCTTAGTGGGACAGGGAGGGAATACGCAGTATTTT. Amino acids: CASSLVGQGGNTQYF.

This chain uses TRBV5-1 with TRBJ2-1, with D perhaps matching TRBD2 (6 bases). This CDR3 is 15 amino acids long. From germline, CDR1 is SGHRS and CDR2 YFSETQ. V was trimmed by 0 bases and J by 0 bases, leaving 7 bases between them. CDR3 sequence: CASSLDGSSYNEQFF. The CDR3 DNA follows: TGCGCCAGCAGCTTGGACGGGAGCTCCTACAATGAGCAGTTCTTC.

This clone is a singleton in its sample. The chain employs TRBV16 and TRBJ2-1; TRBD2 is a possible D gene (5 bases). Trimming took 4 bases from V and 8 from J, leaving 15 bases between them. Germline V lookup: CDR1 KGHSY, CDR2 FQNENV. There are 14 residues in the CDR3. In DNA, the CDR3 is TGTGCCAGCAGCCCCCTAATGAGGGCGGATGAGCAGTTCTTC. The encoded protein is CASSPLMRADEQFF. The full variable domain, rest sourced from reference TRBV16 and TRBJ2-1, is GEEVAQTPKHLVRGEGQKAKLYCAPIKGHSYVFWYQQVLKNEFKFLISFQNENVFDETGMPKERFSAKCLPNSPCSLEIQATKLEDSAVYFCASSPLMRADEQFFGPGTRLTVL.

This rearrangement joins TRBV5-4 to TRBJ1-1; 10 nucleotides match TRBD1. The CDR3 covers 14 residues. Germline V gene sequence: CDR1 SGHNT, CDR2 YYREEE (reference sequence). Trimming at V came to 4 bases and at J to 4 bases, leaving 4 bases not matched to a gene. The CDR3 region is CASSRGQGITEAFF. The CDR3 DNA is TGTGCCAGCAGCCGGGGACAGGGGATCACTGAAGCTTTCTTT.

The chain uses TRBV5-1 and TRBJ1-5, with TRBD1 matching 7 bases. Trimming at V came to 4 bases and at J to 3 bases, leaving 4 bases not matched to a gene. The CDR3 extends over 14 amino acids. CDR1 and CDR2 (germline): SGHRS, YFSETQ. The CDR3 coding sequence is TGCGCCAGCAGCGAGGGGACAGCCAATCAGCCCCAGCATTTT. It is translated as CASSEGTANQPQHF.

This rearrangement joins TRBV9 to TRBJ2-1; D possibly corresponds to TRBD2 (6 bases). The CDR3 spans 16 residues. Deletions cut 0 bases from V and 0 bases from J, with 10 bases between. Per the germline V gene, CDR1 is SGDLS and CDR2 is YYNGEE. CDR3 nucleotides: TGTGCCAGCAGCGTAGGGACTACCAGCTCCTACAATGAGCAGTTCTTC. It is translated as CASSVGTTSSYNEQFF.

In its sample, this clone was seen once. This sequence joins TRBV5-1 and TRBJ1-2, with D uncertain. CDR1 and CDR2 from the germline V gene are SGHRS and YFSETQ. V was cut by 2 bases and J by 3 bases, with 8 bases left in between. This CDR3 is 13 amino acids long. The CDR3: CASSFERDYGYTF. The CDR3 bases are TGCGCCAGCAGCTTCGAGAGAGACTATGGCTACACCTTC. Full variable domain (remainder filled in from reference TRBV5-1 and TRBJ1-2): KAGVTQTPRYLIKTRGQQVTLSCSPISGHRSVSWYQQTPGQGLQFLFEYFSETQRNKGNFPGRFSGRQFSNSRSEMNVSTLELGDSALYLCASSFERDYGYTFGSGTRLTVV.